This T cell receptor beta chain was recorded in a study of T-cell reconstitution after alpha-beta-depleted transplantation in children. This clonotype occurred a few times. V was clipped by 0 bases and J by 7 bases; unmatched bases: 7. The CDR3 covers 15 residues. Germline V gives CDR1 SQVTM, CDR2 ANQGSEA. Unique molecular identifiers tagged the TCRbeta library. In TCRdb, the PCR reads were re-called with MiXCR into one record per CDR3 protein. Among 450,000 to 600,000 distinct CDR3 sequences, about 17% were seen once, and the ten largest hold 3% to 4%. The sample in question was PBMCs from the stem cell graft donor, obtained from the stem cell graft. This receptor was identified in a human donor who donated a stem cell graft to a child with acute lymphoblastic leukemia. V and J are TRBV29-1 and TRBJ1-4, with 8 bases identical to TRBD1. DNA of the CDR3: TGCAGCGTTGAAGAACTCGACAGGGGTCGTGAAAAACTGTTTTTT. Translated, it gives CSVEELDRGREKLFF.